Given below is one TCR beta chain in context. Its cognate antigen is unknown. The germline V gene encodes CDR1 SNHLY and CDR2 FYNNEI. The CDR3 is made up of 18 amino acids. Trimming left V 7 bases short and J 0 bases short, with 19 bases between. Libraries were prepared by immunoSEQ multiplex PCR; TCRdb keeps only in-frame clonotypes and omits some of them. The table lists tens of thousands of clones, around 90% of them singletons. This record comes from a study of OX40 agonist ivuxolimab in advanced cancers. At the level of the study: Enrolled patients in dose escalation had cancers that were hepatocellular carcinoma, melanoma, renal cell or head and neck cancer. People who had prior anti-PD-1, anti-PD-L1 or anti-CTLA-4 therapy could take part, and around 43% had some. Notes on the study in general: Clonal expansion among partial responders at 0.1-3.0 mg/kg ranked near the lowest.

Any history of autoimmune disease or systemic immunosuppression disqualified patients. The chain joins TRBV2 to TRBJ2-6; the D gene is possibly TRBD1 (6 bases). The sample in question was CD4+ or CD8+ T cells sorted from blood, obtained in a trial of the OX40 agonist ivuxolimab. The clonotype was recovered from an adult with an advanced solid tumor such as melanoma, head and neck, liver or kidney cancer. The CDR3 sequence: CASIVPGTHVSGANVLTF. CDR3 in DNA: TGTGCCAGCATTGTTCCCGGGACACATGTCTCTGGGGCCAACGTCCTGACTTTC.